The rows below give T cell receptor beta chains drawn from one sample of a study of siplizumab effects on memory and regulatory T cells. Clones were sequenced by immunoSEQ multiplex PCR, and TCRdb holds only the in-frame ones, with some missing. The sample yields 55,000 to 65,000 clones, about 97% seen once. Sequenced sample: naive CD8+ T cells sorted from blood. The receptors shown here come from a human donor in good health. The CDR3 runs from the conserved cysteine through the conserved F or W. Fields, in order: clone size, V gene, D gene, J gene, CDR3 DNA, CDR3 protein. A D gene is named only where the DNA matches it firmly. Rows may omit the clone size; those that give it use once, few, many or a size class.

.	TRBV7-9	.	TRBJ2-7	TGTGCCAGCAGCTTAGTGGCGGGCGGCACCTACGAGCAGTACTTC	CASSLVAGGTYEQYF
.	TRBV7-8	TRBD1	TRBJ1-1	TGTGCCAGCAGCTTCCCCGACAGGGAAGGATTTGAGGCTTTCTTT	CASSFPDREGFEAFF
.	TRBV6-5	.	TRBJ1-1	TGTGCCAGCAGTTACTCGTACGGGGATCGGACTGAAGCTTTCTTT	CASSYSYGDRTEAFF
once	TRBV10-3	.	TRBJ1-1	TGTGCCATCAGAGAAACAGGGTTAGAGGCTTTCTTT	CAIRETGLEAFF
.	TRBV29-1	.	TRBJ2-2	TGCAGCGTGGACCCGGAGGGCACCGGGGAGCTGTTTTTT	CSVDPEGTGELFF
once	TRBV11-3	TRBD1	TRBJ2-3	TGTGCCAGCAGCCCTCGACAGGGCCTGTCGCCGGATACGCAGTATTTT	CASSPRQGLSPDTQYF
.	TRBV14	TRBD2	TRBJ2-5	TGTGCCAGCAGCCAAGATGAGAGGCTAGCGGGAGTAGGCGAGACCCAGTACTTC	CASSQDERLAGVGETQYF
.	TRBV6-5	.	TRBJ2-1	TGTGCCAGCCTGACCTTGAATAAGCAGTTCTTC	CASLTLNKQFF
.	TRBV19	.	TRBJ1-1	TGTGCCAGTAGCCTCACAGGGACTGAAGCTTTCTTT	CASSLTGTEAFF
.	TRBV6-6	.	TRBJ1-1	TGTGCCAGCAGTACAGGGCTAGGCACTGAAGCTTTCTTT	CASSTGLGTEAFF
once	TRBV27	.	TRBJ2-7	TGTGCCAGCAGTTCCACTAGCTACCACGAGCAGTACTTC	CASSSTSYHEQYF
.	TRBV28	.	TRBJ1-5	TGTGCCAGCAGTTCAACGGGCAGGCGTATGCCCCAGCATTTT	CASSSTGRRMPQHF
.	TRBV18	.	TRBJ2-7	TGTGCCAGCTCACCACCGAATAGGGATCACGAGCAGTACTTC	CASSPPNRDHEQYF
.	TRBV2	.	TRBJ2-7	TGTGCCAGCAGTGAAGTTGGGGGGCGGGAGCAGTACTTC	CASSEVGGREQYF
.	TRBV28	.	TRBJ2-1	TGTGCCAGCAGTCCGAAGGGAGATGAGCAGTTCTTC	CASSPKGDEQFF
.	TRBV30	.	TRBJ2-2	TGTGCCTGGAGTCCGGAGACCGGGGAGCTGTTTTTT	CAWSPETGELFF
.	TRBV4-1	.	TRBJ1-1	TGCGCCAGCAGCCAAGTTTCCGGGAGGGACTTATGTGCTTTCTTT	CASSQVSGRDLCAFF
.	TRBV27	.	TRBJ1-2	TGTGCCAGCAGCCCTGCGGGGCCCAGGGATCATGCTAACTATGGCTACACCTTC	CASSPAGPRDHANYGYTF
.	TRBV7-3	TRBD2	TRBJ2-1	TGTGCCAGCAGCTACGGGACTAGCGGAACCTACAATGAGCAGTTCTTC	CASSYGTSGTYNEQFF